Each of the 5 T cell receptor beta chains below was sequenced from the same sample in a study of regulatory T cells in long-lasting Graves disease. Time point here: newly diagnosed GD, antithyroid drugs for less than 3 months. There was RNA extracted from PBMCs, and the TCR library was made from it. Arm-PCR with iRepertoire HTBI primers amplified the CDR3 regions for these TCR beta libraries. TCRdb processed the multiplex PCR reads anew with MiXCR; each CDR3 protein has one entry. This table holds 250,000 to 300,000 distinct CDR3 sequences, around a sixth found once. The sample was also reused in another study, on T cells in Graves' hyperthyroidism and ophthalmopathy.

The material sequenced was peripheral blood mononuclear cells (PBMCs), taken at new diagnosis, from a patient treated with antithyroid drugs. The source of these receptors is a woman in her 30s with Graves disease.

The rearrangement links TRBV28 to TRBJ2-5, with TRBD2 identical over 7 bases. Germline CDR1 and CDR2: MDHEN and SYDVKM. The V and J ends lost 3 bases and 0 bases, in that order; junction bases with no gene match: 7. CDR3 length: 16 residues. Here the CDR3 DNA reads TGTGCCAGCAGTTTTTGGGTTGGGGGGGACCAAGAGACCCAGTACTTC. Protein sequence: CASSFWVGGDQETQYF.

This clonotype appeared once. In DNA form, the CDR3 reads TGTGCCAGCAGCATACTAGCGGGAGTTAAAGATACGCAGTATTTT. It codes for CASSILAGVKDTQYF. The chain recombines TRBV11-2 with TRBJ2-3; 11 bases align to TRBD2. V gave up 5 bases and J gave up 5 bases; unmatched junction bases: 6. The CDR3 has 15 amino acids. Germline V gene sequence: CDR1 SGHAT, CDR2 FQNNGV.

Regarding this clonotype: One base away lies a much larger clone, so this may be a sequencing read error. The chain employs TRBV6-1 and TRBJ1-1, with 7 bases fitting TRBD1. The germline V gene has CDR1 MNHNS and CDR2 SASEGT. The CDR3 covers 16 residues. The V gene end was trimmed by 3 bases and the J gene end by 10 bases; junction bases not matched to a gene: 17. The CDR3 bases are TGTGCCAGCAGTGAGTCTCCGGGACAGATGCCCGGGGGAGCTTTCTTT. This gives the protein CASSESPGQMPGGAFF.

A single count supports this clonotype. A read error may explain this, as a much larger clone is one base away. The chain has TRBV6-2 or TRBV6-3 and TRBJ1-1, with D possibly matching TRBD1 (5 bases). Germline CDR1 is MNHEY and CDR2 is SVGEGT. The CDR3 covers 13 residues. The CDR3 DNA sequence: TGTGCCAGCACAATGGACGGGGGGGGAGAAGCTCTCTTT. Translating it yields CASTMDGGGEALF.

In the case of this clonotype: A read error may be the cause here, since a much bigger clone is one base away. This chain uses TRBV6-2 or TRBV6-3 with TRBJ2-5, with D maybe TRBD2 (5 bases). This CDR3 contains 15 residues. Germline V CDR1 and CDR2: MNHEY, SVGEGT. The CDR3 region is CASSERAEPYNERFF. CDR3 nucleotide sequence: TGTGCCAGCAGTGAAAGAGCCGAACCCTACAATGAGCGGTTCTTC.